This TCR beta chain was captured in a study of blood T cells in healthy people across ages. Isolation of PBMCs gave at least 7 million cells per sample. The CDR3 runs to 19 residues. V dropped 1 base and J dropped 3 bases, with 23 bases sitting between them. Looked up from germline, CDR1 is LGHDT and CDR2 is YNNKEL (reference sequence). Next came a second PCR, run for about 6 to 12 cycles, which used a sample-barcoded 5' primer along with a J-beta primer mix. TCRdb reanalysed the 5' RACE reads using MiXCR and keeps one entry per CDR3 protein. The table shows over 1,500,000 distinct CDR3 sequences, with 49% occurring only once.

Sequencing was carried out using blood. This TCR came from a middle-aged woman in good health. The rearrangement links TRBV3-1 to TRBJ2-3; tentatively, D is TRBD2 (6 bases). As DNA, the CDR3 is TGTGCCAGCAGCCAAGGGGGGTCTCGGGGTGGCGGGACTACAGATACGCAGTATTTT. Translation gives CASSQGGSRGGGTTDTQYF.